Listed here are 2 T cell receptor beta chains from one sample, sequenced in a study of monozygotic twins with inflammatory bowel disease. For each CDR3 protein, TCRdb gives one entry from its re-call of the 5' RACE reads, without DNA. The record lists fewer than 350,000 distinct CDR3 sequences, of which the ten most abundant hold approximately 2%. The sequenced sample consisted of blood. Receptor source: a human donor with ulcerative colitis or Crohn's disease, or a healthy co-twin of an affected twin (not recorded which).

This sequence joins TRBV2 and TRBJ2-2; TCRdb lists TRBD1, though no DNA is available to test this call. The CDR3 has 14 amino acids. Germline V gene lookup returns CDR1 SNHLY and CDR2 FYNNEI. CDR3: CASSGRGNTGELFF.

This CDR3 is CASSQRDRQLETQYF. The chain employs TRBV18 and TRBJ2-5. CDR1 KGHSH and CDR2 LQKENI come from the germline V gene. This CDR3 contains 15 residues.